This TCR beta chain stems from a study of blood T cell repertoires in COVID-19. As for the study in general: Researchers got acute and convalescent COVID-19 samples from the United States, Italy and Spain. T cells, B-cell-depleted T cells, or PBMCs provided the cDNA or gDNA that served as material.

As originally analysed: Amplification of reference gene primers was used by the study to estimate nucleated cell counts. TCRdb's table, derived via immunoSEQ multiplex PCR, lists solely in-frame clones and lacks some. For V, J and clone size, that table is used; D and trimming come from the DNA. The sample contains about 69,000 clones, 84% of which appear only once. This CDR3 is 15 amino acids long. CDR1 SGHAT and CDR2 FQNNGV come from the germline V gene. V was trimmed by 3 bases and J by 2 bases, leaving 11 bases between them. The rearrangement links TRBV11-2 to TRBJ1-3; D gene uncertain. The receptor was derived from a man aged 45-60 years with COVID-19, enrolled during active disease. Specimen: peripheral blood. In DNA form, the CDR3 reads TGTGCCAGCAGCTTGAGCAACGTTCCTGGAAACACCATATATTTT. Its protein product is CASSLSNVPGNTIYF.